The clone carrying this T cell receptor (beta chain) was seen once. No antigen is known for it. This CDR3 spans 13 amino acids. Germline-derived CDR1 and CDR2 are SQVTM and ANQGSEA. The junction had 4 bases not matched to a gene; V was cut back by 4 bases and J by 5 bases. This record belongs to a study of T cells after yellow fever vaccination. General study results and limits: High-abundance clonotypes from the bulk population could contaminate FACS-sorted repertoires. Post-booster reappearance was seen for most primary-vaccination clones (around 96% CD4, around 88% CD8).

MiXCR, run by TCRdb on the 5' RACE reads, gives a single entry per CDR3 protein. This table holds 450,000 to 550,000 distinct CDR3 sequences, about 19% found once. The sample consisted of PBMCs, taken 15 days after the yellow fever booster vaccination. This receptor was taken from a man aged 30 to 39 who received the YFV17D yellow fever vaccine. This chain connects TRBV29-1 to TRBJ2-2; 7 nucleotides match TRBD1. The CDR3 protein is CSVVGTATGELFF. CDR3 sequence (DNA): TGCAGCGTTGTCGGGACAGCTACCGGGGAGCTGTTTTTT.